The TCR beta chain described here comes from a study of molecular identifiers for immune sequencing clone quantification. Study outcomes and limitations: Under 1% of molecules in naive cells, but over 98% of effector molecules, belonged to clones above 20 RNA copies.

Methods described previously, with TCR primers listed, were used for bulk TCR libraries. TCRdb re-derived calls from the PCR reads in MiXCR, one entry per CDR3 protein. The sample includes about 510,000 distinct CDR3 sequences, about 21% of them seen just once. The naive CD8 libraries originated from between about 17,000 and 1,000,000 sorted cells and drew on 10%, 30% or 50% RNA. The junction had 7 bases not matched to a gene; V was cut back by 6 bases and J by 5 bases. The CDR3 is made up of 12 amino acids. Germline V CDR1 and CDR2: DFQATT, SNEGSKA (reference sequence). This clonotype was seen at least ten times. Its antigen is not known.

The chain is built from TRBV20-1 and TRBJ2-7; 7 nucleotides match TRBD2. The source of this sequence is a human donor in good health. Some libraries in this study had Jurkat cell RNA spiked in. Sample: naive CD8+ T cells from blood, with Jurkat cell RNA spiked in. As for subset: FACS-sorted CD8+CD4-CCR7+CD45RA+ naive T cells. The CDR3 reads CSAPGLNDEQYF. The CDR3 nucleotides read TGCAGTGCCCCGGGACTAAACGACGAGCAGTACTTC.